This TCR beta chain derives from a study of T-cell reconstitution after alpha-beta-depleted transplantation in children. Study-wide results and limits: It was surviving recipient T cells and thymic progenitors that gave some patients high TCRbeta diversity at day 60. Hyperexpanded clones declined; after one year, newly produced T cells mostly supplied diversity. About two months after transplant, alpha-beta T cells reportedly came from several hundred expanded graft clones.

This sample's TCRbeta library carried unique molecular identifier barcodes. TCRdb reprocessed the PCR reads via MiXCR and lists one record per CDR3 protein. The top ten hold around 15% of the sample, which has 500,000 or so distinct CDR3 sequences, 11% seen once. This clonotype was seen only a few times. Its antigen is not identified. Germline-derived CDR1 and CDR2 are LGHDT and YNNKEL (reference sequence). Unmatched junction bases numbered 5, after V lost 5 bases and J lost 4 bases. There are 14 residues in the CDR3. The clonotype originates from a female patient aged 2-15 years who had a stem cell transplant for aplastic anemia, so the T cells may come from the graft donor. V and J are TRBV3-1 and TRBJ1-2, with 9 nucleotides matching TRBD1. This sample comprised PBMCs, mostly from graft donor cells, obtained 180 days after TCRalphabeta/CD19-depleted stem cell transplant. CDR3 protein: CASSDGTGFYGYTF. In nucleotides, the CDR3 is TGTGCCAGCAGCGATGGGACAGGGTTCTATGGCTACACCTTC.